This TCR beta chain was recovered during a study of blood T cell repertoires in COVID-19. Study-wide background: Spain, Italy and the United States supplied samples that represented acute and convalescent COVID-19.

The table lists this clone with a few counts. Original processing methods: Estimation of nucleated cell counts was performed using reference gene primer amplification. Profiling relied on immunoSEQ multiplex PCR, and the TCRdb table lists in-frame clones only, not all of them. For V, J and clone size, that table is used; D and trimming come from the DNA. This sample carries 110,000 to 150,000 clones, 84% of them seen once, and the ten largest clones take approximately 45%. The CDR3 is made up of 15 amino acids. Trimming took 0 bases from V and 3 from J; bases not matched to a gene: 4. Germline V gene sequence: CDR1 SGHDT, CDR2 YYEEEE.

The source is a human donor in a cohort sampled during active COVID-19. This sequence joins TRBV5-6 and TRBJ2-5; 8 positions match TRBD1. The specimen sequenced was peripheral blood. The CDR3 DNA reads as TGTGCCAGCAGCTTGGCCAGGACAGGGAAAGAGACCCAGTACTTC. It encodes CASSLARTGKETQYF.